The text below deals with one T cell receptor beta chain. Its cognate antigen is unknown. This entry belongs to a study of post-analysis software for immune sequencing data. General observations from the study: Compared with controls, patients had more of roughly five TRBV segments, including TRBV5-6, TRBV5-1 and TRBV20-1. Samples from a shared batch, those prepared together, strongly co-clustered by F measure.

The CDR3 length is 14 residues. CDR1 and CDR2 from the germline V gene are DFQATT and SNEGSKA (reference sequence). The V end lost 0 bases, the J end lost 1 base, and 10 bases lay between the germline ends. Incorporated into the TCR beta cDNA libraries were unique molecular identifiers, which served to reduce PCR and sequencing biases. TCRdb used MiXCR to reprocess the PCR reads, holding one entry per CDR3 protein. Of hundreds of thousands of distinct CDR3 sequences detected, about 60% appear once; the ten largest clones hold about 11%. V is TRBV20-1 and J is TRBJ2-7, with D possibly matching TRBD1 (5 bases). Sequencing was carried out using blood. The TCR comes from a girl aged 2 to 10 with multiple sclerosis. The CDR3 loop reads CSARDGARSYEQYF. The CDR3 coding sequence is TGCAGTGCTAGAGATGGGGCCAGGTCCTACGAGCAGTACTTC.